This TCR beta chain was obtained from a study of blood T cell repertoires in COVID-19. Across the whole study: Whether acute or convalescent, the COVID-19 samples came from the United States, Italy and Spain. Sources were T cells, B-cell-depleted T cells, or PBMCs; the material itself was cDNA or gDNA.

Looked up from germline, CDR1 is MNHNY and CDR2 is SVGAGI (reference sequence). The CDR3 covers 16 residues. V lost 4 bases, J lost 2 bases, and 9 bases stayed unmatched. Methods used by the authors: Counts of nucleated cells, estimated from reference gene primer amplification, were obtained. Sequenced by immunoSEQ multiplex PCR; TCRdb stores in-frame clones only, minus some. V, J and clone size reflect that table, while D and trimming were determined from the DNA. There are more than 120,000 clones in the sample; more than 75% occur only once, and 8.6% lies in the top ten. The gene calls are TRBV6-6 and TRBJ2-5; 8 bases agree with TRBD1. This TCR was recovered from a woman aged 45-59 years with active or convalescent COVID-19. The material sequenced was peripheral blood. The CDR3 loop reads CASSWTGRRAQETQYF. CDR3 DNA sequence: TGTGCCAGCAGTTGGACAGGGAGGCGAGCACAAGAGACCCAGTACTTC.